This TCR beta chain is from a study of regulatory T cells. Points from the study as a whole: Patient repertoires had restricted TRB V-J pairs and skewed V and J usage, most in Tregs.

As to this clone: Its antigen is not identified.

With 4 bases removed from V and 3 bases from J, the gap between germline ends came to 10 bases. This CDR3 is built from 14 residues. Germline V gives CDR1 MDHEN, CDR2 SYDVKM. Amplification used 52 TRBV primers and 13 TRBJ primers. Here immunoSEQ multiplex PCR was the method, and the copy in TCRdb shows in-frame clones only, minus some. The data show some 10,000 clones, with approximately 80% seen just once and roughly a tenth held by the top ten. The sample was CD8+ T cells sorted from blood. V and J are TRBV28 and TRBJ1-5; D unclear. The clonotype originates from a person between 18 and 35 years old with CD3G deficiency. The CDR3 spells CASSSSGINQPQHF. CDR3 sequence (DNA): TGTGCCAGCAGTTCATCAGGAATCAATCAGCCCCAGCATTTT.